This record concerns one T cell receptor beta chain sequence. The antigen is undetermined. This sample is drawn from a study of identical twins. Points from the study as a whole: A lower insertion count was a feature of abundant cord blood beta clonotypes, with no such feature in memory repertoires. Some out-of-frame alpha sequences were shared by twins, and these showed excess low generation probability.

The CDR3 length is 16 residues. Trimming pared 3 bases from V and 5 bases from J, leaving 16 bases between. The germline CDR1 and CDR2 sequences are MNHEY and SVGEGT. A universal primer site was created by template switching, with the cDNA bearing unique molecular identifiers. TCRdb passed the 5' RACE reads through MiXCR, listing each CDR3 protein once. This sample has 200,000 to 250,000 distinct CDR3 sequences; 5.5% to 7.5% occur once, and the top ten carry about 14%. The same data also contributed to another study, on T cells expressing NK-cell markers. According to that study: Several of the donors carried dominant NKG2C+ clonotypes that took up about 1.0-8% of their CD8+ T cells.

The clonotype comes from a woman aged 18-30 years in good health. This rearrangement joins TRBV6-2 or TRBV6-3 to TRBJ2-2; D is perhaps TRBD1 (5 bases). The sample was CD8+ T cells sorted from blood. The CDR3 loop reads CASSYYETSGTGELFF. The CDR3 DNA sequence: TGTGCCAGCAGTTATTATGAGACTTCAGGGACCGGGGAGCTGTTTTTT.